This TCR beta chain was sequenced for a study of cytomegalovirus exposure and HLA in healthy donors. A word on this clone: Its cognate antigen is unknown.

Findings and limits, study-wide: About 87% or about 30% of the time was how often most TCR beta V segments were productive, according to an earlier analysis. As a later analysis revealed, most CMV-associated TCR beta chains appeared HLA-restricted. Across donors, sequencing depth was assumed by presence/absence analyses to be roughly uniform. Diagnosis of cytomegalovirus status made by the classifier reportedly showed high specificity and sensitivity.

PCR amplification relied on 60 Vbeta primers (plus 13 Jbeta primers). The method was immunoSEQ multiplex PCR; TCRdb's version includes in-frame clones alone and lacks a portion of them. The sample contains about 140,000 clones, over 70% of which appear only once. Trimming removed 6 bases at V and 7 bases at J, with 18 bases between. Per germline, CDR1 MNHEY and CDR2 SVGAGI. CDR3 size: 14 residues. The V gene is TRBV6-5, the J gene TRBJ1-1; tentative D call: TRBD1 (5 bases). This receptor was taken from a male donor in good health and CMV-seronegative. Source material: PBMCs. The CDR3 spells CASRLDSAVREAFF. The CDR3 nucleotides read TGTGCCAGCAGACTTGACAGCGCTGTCCGTGAAGCTTTCTTT.